Listed below are T cell receptor beta chains from one sample, sequenced in a study of spatial heterogeneity in lung cancer. Each CDR3 protein is one row after TCRdb ran MiXCR on the 5' RACE reads. The sample consists of more than 60,000 distinct CDR3 sequences, 6.3% of them appearing once. The sequencing used PBMCs, collected at surgery. These receptors were obtained from a female donor with early-stage non-small cell lung cancer. Each CDR3 is given with its conserved first and last residue. The D gene is left open where the match is weak. Size values are once, few and many counts, or a class for expanded clones, and some rows have none.

cdr3_length | d_call | j_call | v_call | clone_size | cdr3_aa | cdr3_nt
18 | TRBD1 | TRBJ1-6 | TRBV6-5 | - | CASSYSDRRSSYNSPLHF | TGTGCCAGCAGTTACTCGGACAGGCGCAGCTCCTATAATTCACCCCTCCACTTT
18 | TRBD1 | TRBJ1-6 | TRBV7-2 | few | CASSLFFDGTGANSPLHF | TGTGCCAGCAGCTTATTCTTTGATGGGACAGGCGCTAATTCACCCCTCCACTTT
15 | - | TRBJ2-1 | TRBV20-1 | - | CSARDIRFSYNEQFF | TGCAGTGCGAGGGACATCCGATTCTCCTACAATGAGCAGTTCTTC
14 | - | TRBJ2-7 | TRBV12-3/TRBV12-4 | many | CASSISGGDYEQYF | TGTGCCAGCAGTATTAGCGGAGGGGACTACGAGCAGTACTTC
11 | - | TRBJ1-5 | TRBV12-3/TRBV12-4 | many | CASSFWGPQHF | TGTGCCAGCAGTTTCTGGGGGCCCCAGCATTTT
17 | TRBD2 | TRBJ2-2 | TRBV9 | few | CASSVGTSGRNTGELFF | TGTGCCAGCAGCGTAGGTACTAGCGGGAGGAACACCGGGGAGCTGTTTTTT
13 | - | TRBJ2-7 | TRBV13 | - | CASSLGPTYEQYF | TGTGCCAGCAGCTTAGGTCCCACCTACGAGCAGTACTTC
14 | TRBD2 | TRBJ2-5 | TRBV20-1 | many | CSAGLAGEWETQYF | TGCAGTGCTGGACTAGCGGGAGAGTGGGAGACCCAGTACTTC
15 | TRBD1 | TRBJ2-7 | TRBV12-3/TRBV12-4 | many | CASTPTGTSSYEQYF | TGTGCCAGCACCCCGACAGGGACCAGCTCCTACGAGCAGTACTTC
12 | - | TRBJ2-3 | TRBV6-5 | few | CASSGPGTPQYF | TGTGCCAGCAGTGGACCGGGGACTCCACAGTATTTT
16 | - | TRBJ2-1 | TRBV5-1 | many | CASSLGGDTLYNEQFF | TGCGCCAGCAGCTTGGGAGGGGATACCCTTTACAATGAGCAGTTCTTC
17 | - | TRBJ2-2 | TRBV5-1 | few | CASSAPWAPTGTGELFF | TGCGCCAGCAGCGCCCCATGGGCGCCGACGGGCACCGGGGAGCTGTTTTTT
13 | - | TRBJ1-5 | TRBV4-2 | many | CASSQQVDQPQHF | TGTGCCAGCAGCCAACAAGTGGATCAGCCCCAGCATTTT
14 | - | TRBJ2-1 | TRBV6-2/TRBV6-3 | few | CASSYRTTYNEQFF | TGTGCCAGCAGTTACCGGACTACCTACAATGAGCAGTTCTTC
16 | - | TRBJ2-3 | TRBV7-2 | many | CASSFRRRVGTDTQYF | TGTGCCAGCAGCTTCAGGCGGAGGGTAGGAACAGATACGCAGTATTTT
13 | TRBD1 | TRBJ2-3 | TRBV5-1 | many | CASREGATDTQYF | TGCGCCAGCAGAGAGGGGGCCACAGATACGCAGTATTTT
15 | TRBD1 | TRBJ1-6 | TRBV11-2 | many | CASSLAGQDNSPLHF | TGTGCCAGCAGCTTAGCGGGACAGGATAATTCACCCCTCCACTTT
11 | - | TRBJ2-3 | TRBV12-3/TRBV12-4 | many | CASRGTGTQYF | TGTGCCAGCAGGGGTACCGGTACGCAGTATTTT
14 | - | TRBJ2-7 | TRBV12-3/TRBV12-4 | many | CASSLRGISYEQYF | TGTGCCAGCAGTTTGAGAGGGATCTCCTACGAGCAGTACTTC
14 | TRBD2 | TRBJ2-3 | TRBV10-1 | many | CASSLGTIEDTQYF | TGCGCCAGCAGCTTGGGGACTATTGAAGATACGCAGTATTTT
13 | - | TRBJ1-1 | TRBV5-1 | many | CASSLQGGTEAFF | TGCGCCAGCAGCCTTCAGGGTGGAACTGAAGCTTTCTTT
16 | TRBD2 | TRBJ2-4 | TRBV14 | - | CASSPRTRGGGDIQYF | TGTGCCAGCAGCCCACGGACGCGGGGGGGCGGTGACATTCAGTACTTC
12 | - | TRBJ1-1 | TRBV19 | many | CASRTGNTEAFF | TGTGCCAGTAGGACAGGGAACACTGAAGCTTTCTTT
12 | - | TRBJ2-5 | TRBV14 | - | CASSQVSETQYF | TGTGCCAGCAGCCAAGTGTCCGAGACCCAGTACTTC
16 | TRBD2 | TRBJ2-1 | TRBV29-1 | few | CSVGTSGGWSRNEQFF | TGCAGCGTCGGGACTAGCGGGGGGTGGAGTAGAAATGAGCAGTTCTTC
15 | TRBD2 | TRBJ2-2 | TRBV6-6 | many | CASIKREGNTGELFF | TGTGCCAGCATCAAACGGGAGGGGAACACCGGGGAGCTGTTTTTT
13 | - | TRBJ1-2 | TRBV20-1 | many | CSARWTENYGYTF | TGCAGTGCTAGATGGACGGAAAACTATGGCTACACCTTC
14 | TRBD1 | TRBJ1-1 | TRBV5-1 | few | CASTKDRTNTEAFF | TGCGCCAGCACTAAGGACAGGACAAACACTGAAGCTTTCTTT
15 | - | TRBJ2-7 | TRBV3-1 | - | CASSPSYGELYEQYF | TGTGCCAGCAGCCCTTCGTACGGGGAACTCTACGAGCAGTACTTC
15 | TRBD2 | TRBJ2-3 | TRBV7-2 | - | CASSRGGPHTDTQYF | TGTGCCAGCAGCCGCGGGGGGCCCCACACAGATACGCAGTATTTT
16 | TRBD2 | TRBJ2-1 | TRBV12-3/TRBV12-4 | - | CASSLGLAGGHNEQFF | TGTGCCAGCAGTTTAGGGCTAGCGGGAGGGCACAATGAGCAGTTCTTC
14 | - | TRBJ1-1 | TRBV7-8 | - | CASSLGGPVTEAFF | TGTGCCAGCAGCTTAGGGGGGCCGGTCACTGAAGCTTTCTTT